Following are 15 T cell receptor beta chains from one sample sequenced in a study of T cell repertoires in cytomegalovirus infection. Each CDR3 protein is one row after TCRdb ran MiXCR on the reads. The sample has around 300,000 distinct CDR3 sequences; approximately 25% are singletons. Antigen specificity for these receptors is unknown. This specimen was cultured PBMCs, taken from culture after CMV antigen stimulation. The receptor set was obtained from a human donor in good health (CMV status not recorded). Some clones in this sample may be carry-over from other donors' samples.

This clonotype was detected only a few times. CDR3 nucleotide sequence: TGTGCCAGCAGTTATCTTCCTCAGCCCCAGCATTTT. This translates into CASSYLPQPQHF. The chain has TRBV6-2 or TRBV6-3 and TRBJ1-5; D is uncertain. Deletions cut 3 bases from V and 6 bases from J, with 6 bases between. The germline V gene encodes CDR1 MNHEY and CDR2 SVGEGT. The CDR3 runs to 12 residues.

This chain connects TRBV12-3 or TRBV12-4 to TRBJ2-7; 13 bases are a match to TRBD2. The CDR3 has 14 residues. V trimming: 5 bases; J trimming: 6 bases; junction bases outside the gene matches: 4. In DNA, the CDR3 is TGTGCCAGCAGTGGACTAGCGGGAGTAGGCGAGCAGTACTTC. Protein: CASSGLAGVGEQYF.

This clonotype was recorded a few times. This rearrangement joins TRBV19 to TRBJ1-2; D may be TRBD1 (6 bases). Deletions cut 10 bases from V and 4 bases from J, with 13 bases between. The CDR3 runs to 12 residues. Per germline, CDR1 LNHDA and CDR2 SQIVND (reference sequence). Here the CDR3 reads CAIKDRIYGYTF. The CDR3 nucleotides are TGTGCCATCAAGGACAGAATCTATGGCTACACCTTC.

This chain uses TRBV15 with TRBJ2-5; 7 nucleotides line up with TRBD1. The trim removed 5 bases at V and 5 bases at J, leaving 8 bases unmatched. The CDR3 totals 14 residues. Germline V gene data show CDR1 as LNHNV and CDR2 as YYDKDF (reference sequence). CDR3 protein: CATSGRGGGETQYF. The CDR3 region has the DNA TGTGCCACCAGCGGACGAGGGGGCGGGGAGACCCAGTACTTC.

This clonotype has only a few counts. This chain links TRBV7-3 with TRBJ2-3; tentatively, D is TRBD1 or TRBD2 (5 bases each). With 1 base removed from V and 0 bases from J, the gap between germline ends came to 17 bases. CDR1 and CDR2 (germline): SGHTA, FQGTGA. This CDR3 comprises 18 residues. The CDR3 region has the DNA TGTGCCAGCAGCTTAAAAGGGACCGGACGAGCTAGCACAGATACGCAGTATTTT. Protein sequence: CASSLKGTGRASTDTQYF.

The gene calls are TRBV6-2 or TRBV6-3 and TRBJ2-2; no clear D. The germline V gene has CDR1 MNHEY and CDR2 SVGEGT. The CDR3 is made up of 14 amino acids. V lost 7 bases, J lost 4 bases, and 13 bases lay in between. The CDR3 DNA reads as TGTGCCAGCACCCTGGACGGAAGCACCGGGGAGCTGTTTTTT. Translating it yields CASTLDGSTGELFF.

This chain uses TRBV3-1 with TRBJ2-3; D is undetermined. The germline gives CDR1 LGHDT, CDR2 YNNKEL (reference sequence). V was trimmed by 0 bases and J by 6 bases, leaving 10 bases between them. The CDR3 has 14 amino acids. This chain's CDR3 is CASSQDIASDTQYF. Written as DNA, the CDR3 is TGTGCCAGCAGCCAAGATATAGCATCCGATACGCAGTATTTT.

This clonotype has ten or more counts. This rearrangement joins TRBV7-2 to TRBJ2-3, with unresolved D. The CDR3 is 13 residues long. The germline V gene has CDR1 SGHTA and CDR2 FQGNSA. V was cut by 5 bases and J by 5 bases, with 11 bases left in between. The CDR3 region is CASSPRAEDTQYF. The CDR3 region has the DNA TGTGCCAGCAGCCCCCGGGCGGAAGATACGCAGTATTTT.

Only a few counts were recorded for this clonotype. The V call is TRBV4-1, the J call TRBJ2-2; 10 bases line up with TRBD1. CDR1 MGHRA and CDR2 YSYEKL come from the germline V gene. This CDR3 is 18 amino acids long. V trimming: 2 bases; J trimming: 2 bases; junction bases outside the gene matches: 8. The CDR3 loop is CASSQSYDRGRNTGELFF. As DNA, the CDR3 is TGCGCCAGCAGCCAATCTTACGACAGGGGGCGAAACACCGGGGAGCTGTTTTTT.

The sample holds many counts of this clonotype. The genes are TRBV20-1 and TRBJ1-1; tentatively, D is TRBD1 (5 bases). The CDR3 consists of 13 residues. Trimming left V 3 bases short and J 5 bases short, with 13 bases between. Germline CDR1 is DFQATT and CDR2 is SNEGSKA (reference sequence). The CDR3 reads CSARADGGTEAFF. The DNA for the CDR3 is TGCAGTGCTAGGGCCGACGGGGGGACTGAAGCTTTCTTT.

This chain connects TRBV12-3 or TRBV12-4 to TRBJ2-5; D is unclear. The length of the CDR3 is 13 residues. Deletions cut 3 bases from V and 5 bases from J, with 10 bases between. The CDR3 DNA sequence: TGTGCCAGCAGTTTCTACAGTGAGGAGACCCAGTACTTC. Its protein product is CASSFYSEETQYF.

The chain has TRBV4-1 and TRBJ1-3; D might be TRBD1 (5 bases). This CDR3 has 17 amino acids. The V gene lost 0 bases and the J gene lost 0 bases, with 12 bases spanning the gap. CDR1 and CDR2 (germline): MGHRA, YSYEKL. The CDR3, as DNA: TGCGCCAGCAGCCAAGAGACAGATAGACTCTCTGGAAACACCATATATTTT. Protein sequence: CASSQETDRLSGNTIYF.

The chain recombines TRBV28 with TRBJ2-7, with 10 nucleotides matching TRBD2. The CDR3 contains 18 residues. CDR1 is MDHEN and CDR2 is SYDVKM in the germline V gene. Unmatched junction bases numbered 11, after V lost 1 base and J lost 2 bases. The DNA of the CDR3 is TGTGCCAGCAGTTTATTGTGGCTGCTAGCGGGGGAGACCTACGAGCAGTACTTC. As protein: CASSLLWLLAGETYEQYF.

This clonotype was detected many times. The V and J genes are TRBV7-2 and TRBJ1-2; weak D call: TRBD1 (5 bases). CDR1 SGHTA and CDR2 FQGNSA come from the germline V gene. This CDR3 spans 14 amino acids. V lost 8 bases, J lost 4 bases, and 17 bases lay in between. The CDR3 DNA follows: TGTGCCAGCTCCCCGGGGGGGGAGACCTATGGCTACACCTTC. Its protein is CASSPGGETYGYTF.

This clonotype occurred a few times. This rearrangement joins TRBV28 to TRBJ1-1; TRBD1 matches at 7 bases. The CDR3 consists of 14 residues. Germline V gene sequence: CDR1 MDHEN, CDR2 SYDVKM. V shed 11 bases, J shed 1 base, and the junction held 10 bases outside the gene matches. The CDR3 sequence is CAGSRDSSNTEAFF. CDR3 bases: TGTGCCGGGAGTAGGGACAGTTCGAACACTGAAGCTTTCTTT.